This T cell receptor beta chain originates from a study of cytomegalovirus exposure and HLA in healthy donors. Study-level findings and limits: The authors assumed roughly uniform sequencing depth across donors for presence/absence analyses. Serostatus for CMV was the only available immune exposure information.

A multiplex PCR was run with 60 Vbeta primers and 13 Jbeta primers. Some clones are missing from TCRdb's copy, which holds only in-frame ones; the method was immunoSEQ multiplex PCR. Of approximately 220,000 clones listed, 65% to 85% are singletons. This clone was seen more than once but under ten times. Antigen specificity is unknown. Per germline, CDR1 SGHDT and CDR2 YYEEEE. With 4 bases removed from V and 3 bases from J, the gap between germline ends came to 11 bases. The CDR3 spans 13 residues. The sequenced material came from PBMCs. The receptor's source is a boy between 2 and 15 years old in good health and CMV-seronegative. The chain recombines TRBV5-6 with TRBJ2-7; a possible D gene is TRBD2 (5 bases). In DNA, the CDR3 is TGTGCCAGCAGCCCGGAGGCAGGCTACGAGCAGTACTTC. As protein: CASSPEAGYEQYF.